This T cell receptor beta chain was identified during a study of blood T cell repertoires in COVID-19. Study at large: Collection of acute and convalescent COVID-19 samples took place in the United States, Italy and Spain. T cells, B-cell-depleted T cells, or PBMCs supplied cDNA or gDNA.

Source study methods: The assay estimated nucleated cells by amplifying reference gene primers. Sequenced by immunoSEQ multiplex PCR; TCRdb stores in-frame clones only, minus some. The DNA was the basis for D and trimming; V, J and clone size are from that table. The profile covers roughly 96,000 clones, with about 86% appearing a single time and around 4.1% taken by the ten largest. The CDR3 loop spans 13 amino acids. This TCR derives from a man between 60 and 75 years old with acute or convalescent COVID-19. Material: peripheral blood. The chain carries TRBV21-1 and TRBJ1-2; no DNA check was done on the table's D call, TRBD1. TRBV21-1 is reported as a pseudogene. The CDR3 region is CASSDRAEVGYTF. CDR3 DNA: TGTGCCAGCAGCGACAGGGCAGAGGTCGGCTACACCTTC.